The 9 T cell receptor beta chains below all came from one sample that was sequenced in a study of OX40 agonist ivuxolimab in advanced cancers. The data were produced by immunoSEQ multiplex PCR, yet TCRdb's version contains in-frame clones alone and is incomplete. Counted here are around 18,000 clones, approximately 85% occurring once; the ten biggest clones make up roughly 29%. Sample: CD4+ or CD8+ T cells sorted from blood, taken in a trial of the OX40 agonist ivuxolimab. The receptor source for this set is an adult with an advanced solid tumor such as melanoma, head and neck, liver or kidney cancer.

V and J are TRBV9 and TRBJ2-2; D uncertain. The CDR3 is made up of 12 amino acids. V lost 0 bases, J lost 4 bases, and 1 base lay in between. Germline lookup yields CDR1 SGDLS and CDR2 YYNGEE. The CDR3 reads CASSVVTGELFF. CDR3 sequence (DNA): TGTGCCAGCAGCGTAGTCACCGGGGAGCTGTTTTTT.

V usage is TRBV14 and J usage is TRBJ2-7; D gene unclear. The CDR3 runs 13 residues. Per the germline V gene, CDR1 is SGHDN and CDR2 is FVKESK. Deletions cut 3 bases from V and 1 base from J, with 7 bases between. CDR3 amino acids: CASSQSGSYEQYF. CDR3 coding DNA: TGTGCCAGCAGCCAGTCTGGGTCCTACGAGCAGTACTTC.

This chain uses TRBV9 with TRBJ2-5; the D gene is possibly TRBD2 (5 bases). With 4 bases removed from V and 1 base from J, the gap between germline ends came to 11 bases. There are 14 residues in the CDR3. Germline CDR1 SGDLS, CDR2 YYNGEE. The CDR3 loop reads CASSPRAGQETQYF. In DNA, the CDR3 is TGTGCCAGCAGCCCGCGGGCAGGCCAAGAGACCCAGTACTTC.

For the CDR3, the DNA is TGCGCCAGCAGCTTATCAGAGGGGAACACCGGGGAGCTGTTTTTT. Translating gives CASSLSEGNTGELFF. The rearrangement uses TRBV5-1 and TRBJ2-2, with D maybe TRBD2 (5 bases). The CDR3 loop spans 15 amino acids. The germline V gene encodes CDR1 SGHRS and CDR2 YFSETQ. Trimming removed 2 bases from V and 1 base from J, with 9 bases in between.

This chain joins TRBV27 and TRBJ2-1; 7 bases fit TRBD1. The CDR3 runs 15 residues. From germline, CDR1 is MNHEY and CDR2 SMNVEV (reference sequence). V was clipped by 6 bases and J by 7 bases; unmatched bases: 12. This chain's CDR3 is CASRLTGTALNEQFF. CDR3 DNA sequence: TGTGCCAGCAGACTGACAGGGACGGCTCTAAATGAGCAGTTCTTC.

The V call is TRBV4-1, the J call TRBJ2-5, with a possible D match to TRBD1 (7 bases). V lost 7 bases and J lost 7, with 13 bases in between. This CDR3 contains 12 residues. Germline loops: CDR1 MGHRA, CDR2 YSYEKL. The CDR3 DNA reads TGCGCCAGCAAGGGCAGGGGGGCGACCCAGTACTTC. Amino acids: CASKGRGATQYF.

V and J are TRBV27 and TRBJ2-2; D gene unclear. V lost 4 bases, J lost 6 bases, and 24 bases lay in between. Germline V lookup: CDR1 MNHEY, CDR2 SMNVEV (reference sequence). This CDR3 is built from 18 residues. CDR3 nucleotides: TGTGCCAGCAGTTCCCCAATCCGGACCGAGGTCACACCCGGGGAGCTGTTTTTT. Translating it yields CASSSPIRTEVTPGELFF.

This clone was observed a handful of times. V and J are TRBV11-3 and TRBJ1-1, with D perhaps matching TRBD1 (5 bases). The CDR3 has 14 residues. CDR1 and CDR2 from the germline V gene are SGHNT and YENEEA. V lost 1 base and J lost 4, with 10 bases in between. The chain's CDR3 is CASSLVRGGTEAFF. The CDR3 DNA sequence: TGTGCCAGCAGCTTAGTCCGGGGGGGCACTGAAGCTTTCTTT.

J is TRBJ2-1 and V is TRBV5-1; 13 bases are shared with TRBD2. Germline assignment: CDR1 SGHRS and CDR2 YFSETQ. The CDR3 extends over 18 amino acids. With 4 bases clipped from V and 9 bases from J, the junction kept 16 bases outside the gene matches. DNA of the CDR3: TGCGCCAGCAGCATCGGGACTAGCGGGACTCTCGGGGTCGGTGAGCAGTTCTTC. This codes for CASSIGTSGTLGVGEQFF.